A selection of T cell receptor beta chains follows, all from one sample in a study of spatial heterogeneity in lung cancer. In TCRdb, the 5' RACE reads were re-called with MiXCR into one record per CDR3 protein. Counted here are roughly 80,000 distinct CDR3 sequences, roughly an eighth occurring once; the ten biggest clones make up 4.5% to 5.5%. Sample: PBMCs, taken at surgery. The receptor set was obtained from a male donor with early-stage non-small cell lung cancer. The CDR3 runs from the conserved cysteine through the conserved F or W. The D gene is left open where the match is weak. Size is stated for part of the rows, as once, few or many counts, or as a class when the clone is expanded.

J | size | D | V | DNA | CDR3
TRBJ2-2 | few | NA | TRBV27 | TGTGCCAGCAGTTTTAGGGAGAACACCGGGGAGCTGTTTTTT | CASSFRENTGELFF
TRBJ2-1 | few | NA | TRBV14 | TGTGCCAGCAGCCAAGATGCCGGGGGGCGGACCTACAATGAGCAGTTCTTC | CASSQDAGGRTYNEQFF
TRBJ2-3 | few | TRBD1 | TRBV18 | TGTGCCAGCTCACGGGGACAGGCCACAGATACGCAGTATTTT | CASSRGQATDTQYF
TRBJ1-2 | medium-sized | NA | TRBV5-1 | TGCGCCAGCAGCTTGGGGACACTTACTAACTATGGCTACACCTTC | CASSLGTLTNYGYTF
TRBJ1-5 | many | TRBD1 | TRBV29-1 | TGCAGCGTGACAGCCGGGACAGGGAATCAGCCCCAGCATTTT | CSVTAGTGNQPQHF
TRBJ2-3 | NA | NA | TRBV10-3 | TGTGCCATCAGTGAGCCCCGGCAGCCTCGGGATACGCAGTATTTT | CAISEPRQPRDTQYF
TRBJ2-3 | few | NA | TRBV20-1 | TGCAGTGCTCGGACGACGCTCCCTCCAGATACGCAGTATTTT | CSARTTLPPDTQYF
TRBJ1-1 | few | NA | TRBV6-2/TRBV6-3 | TGTGCCAGCAGTTCTGAAATGAACACTGAAGCTTTCTTT | CASSSEMNTEAFF
TRBJ1-1 | many | NA | TRBV5-1 | TGCGCCAGCAGAAAGGTAACAGGGACGAACACTGAAGCTTTCTTT | CASRKVTGTNTEAFF
TRBJ1-2 | NA | NA | TRBV3-1 | TGTGCCAGCAGCCATGCAGATTGGTCCTATGGCTACACCTTC | CASSHADWSYGYTF
TRBJ2-5 | few | NA | TRBV7-8 | TGTGCCAGCAGCTTTACTAGGACAGAGACCCAGTACTTC | CASSFTRTETQYF
TRBJ2-3 | NA | NA | TRBV5-1 | TGCGCCAGCTCCTCAGGTACGAGGGTGGATACGCAGTATTTT | CASSSGTRVDTQYF
TRBJ2-5 | many | NA | TRBV20-1 | TGCAGTGTCCCCATCGAGGACATCCAAGAGACCCAGTACTTC | CSVPIEDIQETQYF
TRBJ2-7 | few | NA | TRBV29-1 | TGCAGCGTTGAAGACAGCTCCTACGAGCAGTACTTC | CSVEDSSYEQYF
TRBJ2-1 | NA | TRBD2 | TRBV7-3 | TGTGCCAGCAGCCAGACTAGCGGATCCTACAATGAGCAGTTCTTC | CASSQTSGSYNEQFF
TRBJ2-3 | NA | NA | TRBV15 | TGTGCCACCAGCAGAGATGTAAATCGACAGACCACAGATACGCAGTATTTT | CATSRDVNRQTTDTQYF
TRBJ1-6 | many | NA | TRBV20-1 | TGCAGTGCTCCGGGGGCCTACGGGGCGAATTCACCCCTCCACTTT | CSAPGAYGANSPLHF
TRBJ1-2 | medium-sized | NA | TRBV29-1 | TGCAGCGTTGAAGTATCGGCCGGGAACTATGGCTACACCTTC | CSVEVSAGNYGYTF
TRBJ1-6 | few | NA | TRBV6-6 | TGTGCCAGCAGTTCGACTGACGGGGATTCACCCCTCCACTTT | CASSSTDGDSPLHF
TRBJ2-7 | NA | TRBD1 | TRBV30 | TGTGCCTGGGACAGGGCCTCGTACGAGCAGTACTTC | CAWDRASYEQYF
TRBJ2-5 | few | NA | TRBV12-3/TRBV12-4 | TGTGCCAGCAGTTTTGGCCATGAAGAGACCCAGTACTTC | CASSFGHEETQYF
TRBJ2-7 | NA | NA | TRBV30 | TGTGCCTGGAGTGAGAAGGACACGATACCCTACGAGCAGTACTTC | CAWSEKDTIPYEQYF
TRBJ2-2 | few | TRBD2 | TRBV7-6 | TGTGCCAGCAGCTTGGCTAGCGGGAGGGCCGGGGAGCTGTTTTTT | CASSLASGRAGELFF
TRBJ2-3 | few | NA | TRBV5-1 | TGCGCCAGCAGCTTGGTCGTGGGAGGCAACACAGATACGCAGTATTTT | CASSLVVGGNTDTQYF
TRBJ2-3 | NA | NA | TRBV10-3 | TGTGCCACCACGGGCAGTACCACAGATACGCAGTATTTT | CATTGSTTDTQYF
TRBJ2-7 | many | TRBD1 | TRBV7-9 | TGTGCCAGCAGCCCTCCGGGACAGGGTAGAGGCGAGCAGTACTTC | CASSPPGQGRGEQYF
TRBJ2-5 | few | NA | TRBV7-9 | TGTGCCAGCAGCTTAAGCAGGGGCCCCCAAGAGACCCAGTACTTC | CASSLSRGPQETQYF
TRBJ2-2 | few | NA | TRBV7-9 | TGTGCCAGCAGCCTTAGGTCCAGTGGGGAGCTGTTTTTT | CASSLRSSGELFF
TRBJ1-4 | few | NA | TRBV2 | TGTGCCTCCGGTCCGCGAATGGATGAAAAACTGTTTTTT | CASGPRMDEKLFF
TRBJ2-3 | NA | NA | TRBV6-1 | TGTGCCAGCAGTGGGCAGGACTCGGCACAGTATACGCAGTATTTT | CASSGQDSAQYTQYF
TRBJ1-6 | NA | NA | TRBV5-1 | TGCGCCAGCAGCTCAGAGGGGAGATCACCCCTCCACTTT | CASSSEGRSPLHF
TRBJ2-3 | few | TRBD2 | TRBV4-1 | TGCGCCAGCAGCCACAGCGGGGGTTCGGATACGCAGTATTTT | CASSHSGGSDTQYF
TRBJ2-3 | many | NA | TRBV29-1 | TGCAGCGTTCGACCCATGGGAGGGGGTACGCAGTATTTT | CSVRPMGGGTQYF
TRBJ2-2 | NA | NA | TRBV12-3/TRBV12-4 | TGTGCCAGCAGTTTTCAGGCGAACACCGGGGAGCTGTTTTTT | CASSFQANTGELFF
TRBJ2-3 | many | TRBD1 | TRBV5-1 | TGCGCCAGCAGCACCGTTAGGGACAGTAGCACAGATACGCAGTATTTT | CASSTVRDSSTDTQYF
TRBJ1-1 | few | NA | TRBV9 | TGTGCCAGCAGCGTAGGTATAGGGAGGAACACTGAAGCTTTCTTT | CASSVGIGRNTEAFF
TRBJ1-2 | many | NA | TRBV7-9 | TGTGCCAGCGCACCACAGGATATCGCCTCCTACACCTTC | CASAPQDIASYTF
TRBJ2-1 | NA | NA | TRBV3-1 | TGTGCCAGCAGCCAAGGGACCAACAATGAGCAGTTCTTC | CASSQGTNNEQFF